Listed below are T cell receptor beta chains from one sample, sequenced in a study of glioma-infiltrating T cells. In TCRdb, the multiplex PCR reads were re-called with MiXCR into one record per CDR3 protein. The sample yields more than 85,000 distinct CDR3 sequences, about 25% seen once. The sequenced material came from glioma tissue, nonneoplastic brain tissue, or PBMCs (not recorded which). Source of these receptors: a human donor with low-grade glioma or glioblastoma, undergoing nonglioma brain surgery, or in good health (not recorded which). CDR3s include the opening cysteine and the closing phenylalanine or tryptophan. Each record gives: clone size, J gene, D gene, V gene, CDR3 DNA, CDR3 protein. D genes are given only for firm matches. Clone size, where shown, is once, few, many, or a class for clones that have expanded.

many,TRBJ1-3,NA,TRBV20-1,TGCAGTGCTAGGAAGGGACTAAACACCATATATTTT,CSARKGLNTIYF
once,TRBJ1-1,NA,TRBV20-1,TGCAGTGCTATAGATCTAGCGCGGGGCACTAAAGCTTTCTTT,CSAIDLARGTKAFF
NA,TRBJ2-7,NA,TRBV4-1,TGCGCCAGCAGCCAGGAAACCCGCTTCACCTACAACGAGCAGTACTTC,CASSQETRFTYNEQYF
many,TRBJ1-4,NA,TRBV12-3/TRBV12-4,TGTGCCAGCAGTTTTGATGAAAAACTGTTTTTT,CASSFDEKLFF
many,TRBJ1-1,NA,TRBV11-1,TGTGCCAGCACCCACCCACGGGAATCGGGCTTGAACACTGAAGCTTTCTTT,CASTHPRESGLNTEAFF
NA,TRBJ1-6,NA,TRBV6-5,TGTGCCAGCAGTTACGGCGGAGTTGAATCCTTCTTT,CASSYGGVESFF
many,TRBJ2-1,NA,TRBV6-1,TGTGCCAGCAGTGAACTGGGGGTCTCCTACAATGAGCAGTTCTTC,CASSELGVSYNEQFF
many,TRBJ2-1,TRBD2,TRBV6-1,TGTGCCAGCAGACGGGGTGGCGGGAGCTACAATGAGCAGTTCTTC,CASRRGGGSYNEQFF
many,TRBJ2-1,NA,TRBV27,TGTGCCAGCAGTCCACCTTGGGACAATGAGCAGTTCTTC,CASSPPWDNEQFF
many,TRBJ2-1,NA,TRBV7-9,TGTGCCAGCAGCTTGGACGGGACTCCGGAGCAGTTCTTC,CASSLDGTPEQFF
NA,TRBJ2-1,NA,TRBV6-1,TGTGCCAGCACTAAGGGTAGCGGAGGCCTCAATGAGCAGTTCTTC,CASTKGSGGLNEQFF
many,TRBJ2-3,TRBD2,TRBV6-5,TGTGCCAGCAGTTACGTGGGAGGGCCGGATACGCAGTATTTT,CASSYVGGPDTQYF
NA,TRBJ2-5,TRBD2,TRBV27,TGTGCCAGCAGTCCAGCGGGATCGGAGACCCATTACTTC,CASSPAGSETHYF
few,TRBJ2-1,NA,TRBV2,TGTGCCAGCATGTCCATTGCCTTAGACGATGAGCAGTTCTTC,CASMSIALDDEQFF
many,TRBJ1-2,TRBD1,TRBV20-1,TGCAGTGCTCCGACGGGACAGGGCTACACCTTC,CSAPTGQGYTF
NA,TRBJ1-2,TRBD1,TRBV6-2/TRBV6-3,TGTGCCAGCAGTGGCCGCGGGACAGGGCGCTATGGCTACACCTTC,CASSGRGTGRYGYTF
many,TRBJ1-3,NA,TRBV7-2,TGTGCCAGCAGCTTCCAAGATTCAACTGGAAACACCATATATTTT,CASSFQDSTGNTIYF
many,TRBJ2-1,NA,TRBV27,TGTGCCAGCAGTTTAGGGCTAGGCTACAATGAGCAGTTCTTC,CASSLGLGYNEQFF
NA,TRBJ2-1,NA,TRBV19,TGTGCCACTAGAGGGGGGGCATTCTACAATGAGCAGTTCTTC,CATRGGAFYNEQFF
many,TRBJ1-1,TRBD1,TRBV20-1,TGCAGTGCTAGGGTGTCCGGGACAGGGACTGAAGCTTTCTTT,CSARVSGTGTEAFF
NA,TRBJ1-1,NA,TRBV7-2,TGTACCCGCAGCCCTTTGACAGTTAACACTGAAGCTTTCTTT,CTRSPLTVNTEAFF
NA,TRBJ2-3,NA,TRBV28,TGTGCCAGCAGTCTCCGTGCAGCGGGCTACACAGATACGCATTATTTT,CASSLRAAGYTDTHYF
many,TRBJ1-1,NA,TRBV18,TGTGCCAGCTCACCAAAAACAGGAACTGAAGCTTTCTTT,CASSPKTGTEAFF
NA,TRBJ2-7,TRBD2,TRBV7-2,TGTGCCAGCAGCGCCGGGACTAATTATTACGAGCAGTACTTC,CASSAGTNYYEQYF
many,TRBJ1-2,NA,TRBV7-2,TGTGCCAGCAGCTCTCAGACTAACTATGGCTACACCTTC,CASSSQTNYGYTF
few,TRBJ2-3,NA,TRBV12-3/TRBV12-4,TGTGCCAGCAGTCTCTCTCGGGGAACGCAGTATTTT,CASSLSRGTQYF